The following is a TCR beta chain sequence with its context. What it binds is unknown. Libraries were prepared by immunoSEQ multiplex PCR; TCRdb keeps only in-frame clonotypes and omits some of them. The table lists about 140,000 clones, 80% to 95% of them singletons, with about 3.8% in the top ten. This CDR3 is built from 15 residues. V lost 10 bases, J lost 6 bases, and 15 bases stayed unmatched. Germline loops: CDR1 WSHSY, CDR2 SAAADI. The source of the sample is a study of T cell responses to AZD1222 COVID-19 vaccine. Study conclusions and caveats: Regions 160-218 and 743-854 dominated among vaccine-associated CD4 TCRs spanning spike. Spike-specific TCR breadth and depth were elevated following two AZD1222 doses.

This receptor was obtained from an adult who received the AZD1222 COVID-19 vaccine. The sample was peripheral blood, taken 28 days after the second AZD1222 dose. The chain uses TRBV10-2 and TRBJ1-2; 9 positions agree with TRBD1. The CDR3 loop is CAILPQDRGRDGYTF. Written as DNA, the CDR3 is TGCGCCATACTCCCCCAGGACAGGGGCCGAGATGGCTACACCTTC.